Listed below are T cell receptor beta chains from one sample, sequenced in a study of shared clonotypes between healthy human individuals. Data came from immunoSEQ multiplex PCR; TCRdb stores just in-frame clones and leaves some out. Of about 2.1 million clones in the sample, 85% to 95% are singletons; the top ten hold approximately 1.7%. Input material: naive CD8+ T cells from PBMCs. These receptor sequences come from a man between 18 and 29 years old in good health. Some clones in this sample may be carry-over from other donors' samples. CDR3s include the opening cysteine and the closing phenylalanine or tryptophan. The order of the fields is V gene, clone size, D gene, J gene, CDR3 DNA, CDR3 protein. A D gene is named only where the DNA matches it firmly. For some rows the clone size is stated as once, few or many, or as a class when expanded; others skip it.

TRBV28,NA,TRBD1,TRBJ2-7,TGTGCCAGCAGGGGGACAGGTCTGACCTACGAGCAGTACTTC,CASRGTGLTYEQYF
TRBV7-9,few,NA,TRBJ2-3,TGTGCCAGCAGCTTAAGGGATACGCAGTATTTT,CASSLRDTQYF
TRBV28,NA,NA,TRBJ2-1,TGTGCCAGCAGTCCCTCTTGGGATAATGAGCAGTTCTTC,CASSPSWDNEQFF
TRBV12-5,NA,NA,TRBJ2-5,TGTGCTAGTGGTTTGGGCGGAGCAGAGACCCAGTACTTC,CASGLGGAETQYF
TRBV28,NA,NA,TRBJ2-7,TGTGCCAGCAGTCCCCTGGTAGGAACCTACGAGCAGTACTTC,CASSPLVGTYEQYF
TRBV6-5,NA,NA,TRBJ2-1,TGTGCCAGCAGCCTAGGCCGGAATGAGCAGTTCTTC,CASSLGRNEQFF
TRBV28,NA,NA,TRBJ1-2,TGTGCCAGCAGTTTATCTTACAGGGACTCCCGCGGGTATGGCTACACCTTC,CASSLSYRDSRGYGYTF
TRBV7-6,NA,NA,TRBJ2-1,TGTGCCAGCAGCTTGCAGGGAGGCGGGGATGAGCAGTTCTTC,CASSLQGGGDEQFF
TRBV7-9,few,TRBD1,TRBJ1-1,TGTGCCAGCAGCGGACAGGGACTCTTTACTGAAGCTTTCTTT,CASSGQGLFTEAFF
TRBV7-8,NA,NA,TRBJ1-2,TGTGCCAGCAGCTGGGAAGGATACAGGGTAGTTCAAGGCTACACCTTC,CASSWEGYRVVQGYTF
TRBV18,NA,NA,TRBJ2-7,TGTGCCAGCTCCGCCTCTCTGGGTCTAGCGCGGGACTACGAGCAGTACTTC,CASSASLGLARDYEQYF
TRBV7-9,NA,NA,TRBJ2-1,TGTGCCAGCAGCTTAGCAGGTAGCGGAAGCTACAATGAGCAGTTCTTC,CASSLAGSGSYNEQFF
TRBV4-3,NA,TRBD1,TRBJ2-5,TGCGCCAGCAGGACAGGGCAAAACCACCAAGAGACCCAGTACTTC,CASRTGQNHQETQYF
TRBV19,NA,TRBD2,TRBJ2-6,TGTGCCACCCGACTAGCGGGAGCTGGGGCCAACGTCCTGACTTTC,CATRLAGAGANVLTF
TRBV10-1,NA,TRBD1,TRBJ2-2,TGCGCCAGCCGTGGACAGGGGGACACCGGGGAGCTGTTTTTT,CASRGQGDTGELFF
TRBV19,NA,NA,TRBJ1-5,TGTGCCAGTAGTATGACTAGCAATCAGCCCCAGCATTTT,CASSMTSNQPQHF
TRBV10-3,NA,TRBD1,TRBJ2-7,TGTGCCATCAGTGAGACGGACAGGGGTGCCTACGAGCAGTACTTC,CAISETDRGAYEQYF
TRBV9,NA,NA,TRBJ1-2,TGTGCCAGCAGCGCCGTGGGCGGTTTTAACTATGGCTACACCTTC,CASSAVGGFNYGYTF
TRBV19,NA,NA,TRBJ1-5,TGTGCCAGTAGTCCCAGGCGGTATTTCCAGCCCCAGCATTTT,CASSPRRYFQPQHF
TRBV19,NA,TRBD1,TRBJ2-7,TGTGCCAGTAGAGACCGGACAGGGGGCGATTCCTACGAGCAGTACTTC,CASRDRTGGDSYEQYF
TRBV28,NA,TRBD2,TRBJ2-7,TGTGCCAGCAGTTTCCCCACTAGCGGGAGTCTGTACGAGCAGTACTTC,CASSFPTSGSLYEQYF
TRBV6-6,once,NA,TRBJ1-2,TGTGCCAGCTACAACCTCCGGACAGCCTACTATGGCTACACCTTC,CASYNLRTAYYGYTF
TRBV10-3,few,NA,TRBJ2-5,TGTGCCATCAGTGAGGGGCTGAGTGGGGAGACCCAGTACTTC,CAISEGLSGETQYF
TRBV4-1,NA,TRBD2,TRBJ2-7,TGCGCCAGCAGCCAAGCCGGGACTAGCGGATACGAGCAGTACTTC,CASSQAGTSGYEQYF
TRBV7-8,NA,NA,TRBJ2-5,TGTGCCAGCCTGCACAGACAGATAGAGACCCAGTACTTC,CASLHRQIETQYF
TRBV15,NA,TRBD2,TRBJ2-1,TGTGCCACCAGCGTATACTCACTAGCGGAGGCCTACAATGAGCAGTTCTTC,CATSVYSLAEAYNEQFF
TRBV28,NA,NA,TRBJ1-2,TGTGCCATCAACACGAGGGGGTCCGGTTATGGCTACACCTTC,CAINTRGSGYGYTF